Following are 10 T cell receptor beta chains from one sample sequenced in a study of blood T cell repertoires in COVID-19. Profiling relied on immunoSEQ multiplex PCR, and the TCRdb table lists in-frame clones only, not all of them. The sample holds fewer than 100,000 clones; around 84% are singletons and the top ten take approximately 20%. The sequenced sample consisted of peripheral blood. The receptors derive from a woman aged 45 to 65 with acute or convalescent COVID-19.

The gene calls are TRBV30 and TRBJ2-2, with a weak D call TRBD2 (5 bases). Between the trimmed V and J ends, which lost 3 bases and 8 bases, there was a span of 10 bases. The CDR3 sequence is 12 residues long. Germline-derived CDR1 and CDR2 are GTSNPN and SVGIG (reference sequence). This CDR3 reads CAWSWGDGELFF. The CDR3 nucleotides are TGTGCCTGGAGCTGGGGAGATGGGGAGCTGTTTTTT.

J is TRBJ1-4 and V is TRBV18; TRBD1 is a possible D gene (5 bases). Between the trimmed V and J ends, which lost 1 base and 7 bases, there was a span of 16 bases. The length of the CDR3 is 16 residues. Germline assignment: CDR1 KGHSH and CDR2 LQKENI. CDR3 amino acids: CASSPLSSGIREKLFF. Written as DNA, the CDR3 is TGTGCCAGCTCACCACTTTCTTCAGGGATTCGTGAAAAACTGTTTTTT.

The chain carries TRBV9 and TRBJ2-1; 8 bases match TRBD2. Germline V lookup: CDR1 SGDLS, CDR2 YYNGEE. The J segment lost 4 bases and the V segment lost 0 bases, leaving 12 bases of the junction unmatched. The CDR3 is 18 amino acids. CDR3 bases: TGTGCCAGCAGCGTAGCGGCCCCGGTAGCGGGGATATACAATGAGCAGTTCTTC. It codes for CASSVAAPVAGIYNEQFF.

The chain has TRBV7-3 and TRBJ2-7; D may be TRBD2 (5 bases). Germline V gene data show CDR1 as SGHTA and CDR2 as FQGTGA. Trimming left V 11 bases short and J 0 bases short, with 14 bases between. The CDR3 covers 13 residues. CDR3 DNA sequence: TGTGCCCTCAAGAGGAGGATCTCCTACGAGCAGTACTTC. This gives the protein CALKRRISYEQYF.

In DNA form, the CDR3 reads TGTGCCAGCAGTTTAGCTCAGGGGGTCGGAAAAACTGAAGCTTTCTTT. Protein: CASSLAQGVGKTEAFF. The chain couples TRBV27 to TRBJ1-1; TRBD1 agrees at 7 bases. The CDR3 runs to 16 residues. The V segment lost 2 bases and the J segment 5 bases; nucleotides outside the gene matches: 11. Germline V gives CDR1 MNHEY, CDR2 SMNVEV (reference sequence).

The J gene is TRBJ1-6, the V gene TRBV5-1, with D tentatively TRBD1 (5 bases). Per the germline V gene, CDR1 is SGHRS and CDR2 is YFSETQ. The V end lost 0 bases, the J end lost 9 bases, and 10 bases lay between the germline ends. The length of the CDR3 is 14 residues. The CDR3 DNA reads TGCGCCAGCAGCTTGGGCAGGGAAACTTCACCCCTCCACTTT. Protein: CASSLGRETSPLHF.

The chain couples TRBV5-8 to TRBJ2-7; D gene uncertain. The CDR3 spans 13 residues. The germline V and J ends were trimmed by 4 bases and 6 bases, with 14 bases remaining between them. Germline CDR1 SGHTS, CDR2 YDEGEE. The CDR3 is CASSPRILSEQYF. CDR3 in DNA: TGTGCCAGCAGCCCTCGTATACTATCCGAGCAGTACTTC.

The chain uses TRBV5-4 and TRBJ2-7; D remains unclear. Germline V gene lookup returns CDR1 SGHNT and CDR2 YYREEE (reference sequence). The CDR3 loop spans 12 amino acids. Trimming removed 4 bases from V and 5 bases from J, with 10 bases in between. CDR3 in DNA: TGTGCCAGCAGCGCCTCAGTCGACGAGCAGTACTTC. Translating gives CASSASVDEQYF. Full variable domain (outside the CDR3, taken from reference TRBV5-4 and TRBJ2-7): ETGVTQSPTHLIKTRGQQVTLRCSSQSGHNTVSWYQQALGQGPQFIFQYYREEENGRGNFPPRFSGLQFPNYSSELNVNALELDDSALYLCASSASVDEQYFGPGTRLTVT.

This chain uses TRBV7-2 with TRBJ2-1; D might be TRBD1 (6 bases). The CDR3 runs 16 residues. Trimming cost V 5 bases and J 4 bases, with 18 bases left between them. Germline V gene lookup returns CDR1 SGHTA and CDR2 FQGNSA. CDR3 in amino acids: CASSTNTGQPYNEQFF. DNA of the CDR3: TGTGCCAGCAGCACTAATACAGGGCAACCTTACAATGAGCAGTTCTTC.

This chain connects TRBV10-3 to TRBJ2-2; unclear D gene. Germline-derived CDR1 and CDR2 are ENHRY and SYGVKD. The V end was cut by 2 bases, the J end by 0 bases, with 10 bases between. This CDR3 spans 16 amino acids. The CDR3 nucleotides are TGTGCCATCAGTGAGGGGCAGTTTTCGAACACCGGGGAGCTGTTTTTT. This gives the protein CAISEGQFSNTGELFF.